This TCR beta chain came from a study of blood T cells in healthy people across ages. A note on this clonotype: The target antigen is unknown.

The study's findings and limits: A greater number of naive CD4+ cells and higher diversity distinguished long-lived donors from aged donors. Conclusively comparing naive with antigen-experienced cells was impossible with unsorted PBMCs. Per-million-T-cell TCR beta diversity fell roughly linearly with age. Researchers report that TCR beta diversity correlated strongly with naive T cell percentage.

A sample-barcoded 5' primer and a J-beta primer mix were used in a second PCR of about 7 to 12 cycles. TCRdb called the 5' RACE reads again in MiXCR, with one record for every CDR3 protein. The data contain 700,000 to 900,000 distinct CDR3 sequences, about 53% of them seen just once; the ten biggest clones take up around 41%. This receptor was obtained from a man older than 75 in good health. The specimen sequenced was blood.

The CDR3 bases are TGCAGTGCTAGAAGGTTCGGACAGGTCAACCAGCCCCAGCATTTT. Protein product: CSARRFGQVNQPQHF. V gene TRBV20-1 combines with J gene TRBJ1-5, with TRBD1 identical over 7 bases. Germline-derived CDR1 and CDR2 are DFQATT and SNEGSKA (reference sequence). This CDR3 spans 15 amino acids. V was pared by 2 bases and J by 7 bases, with 11 bases of the junction left unmatched.